This record covers a single T cell receptor (beta chain). V dropped 3 bases and J dropped 8; count of bases not matched to a gene: 6. Germline V gene lookup returns CDR1 KGHDR and CDR2 SFDVKD. This CDR3 has 15 amino acids. Measured with immunoSEQ multiplex PCR; TCRdb has only the in-frame clones, and not every one. The profile covers some 200,000 clones, with 80% to 95% appearing a single time and more than 1.1% taken by the ten largest. This sample was included in a study of control samples from healthy donors and cancer patients. The chain uses TRBV24-1 and TRBJ2-1, with 10 bases matching TRBD2. The receptor's source is a man between 18 and 35 years old in good health. The specimen was blood. The CDR3 sequence is CATSDAGTSVYEQFF. The CDR3 DNA sequence: TGTGCCACCAGTGATGCCGGGACTAGCGTTTATGAGCAGTTCTTC.